Sequencing of this TCR beta chain was carried out in a study of post-analysis software for immune sequencing data (dated by TCRdb to between 2014 and 2017). Notes on the research overall: Disease courses on record covered relapsing-remitting, secondary progressive and progressive-relapsing multiple sclerosis, though some patients had no subtype annotation. A subset of samples was prepared in parallel using single-end sample barcoding, then pooled and co-amplified after Illumina adapter ligation. The multiple sclerosis patient repertoires were compared with more than 9 previously published healthy control repertoires from donors aged about 6 to 25 years.

This clonotype was detected a few times. Its antigen remains unidentified. It has no much larger one-base neighbor in the sample; base qualities were not kept. To demonstrate the VDJtools post-analysis software, TCR beta repertoires were profiled from the peripheral blood of roughly 12 young patients with multiple sclerosis. The patients with multiple sclerosis were children and adolescents between roughly 6 and 16 years of age. The germline V gene yields MNHEY for CDR1 and SVGAGI for CDR2. From its cysteine to its phenylalanine, the CDR3 spans 15 amino acids. Here the CDR3 DNA is all that survives: 45 bases in frame from base 1. V and J are truncated by 6 bases and 3 bases respectively, leaving an intervening sequence of 16 bases. General conclusions and limits of the study: Significantly lower normalized Chao1 diversity was found in multiple sclerosis patients than in controls, suggesting substantial peripheral T-cell clonal expansion. Direct clustering with F measure revealed strong co-clustering of samples prepared in the same batch, which led to a batch-effect correction. The multiple sclerosis patient group was slightly younger than the control group. Significantly higher frequencies in patients than in controls were found for roughly five TRBV segments, including TRBV5-6, TRBV5-1 and TRBV20-1.

The protocol used for the library was PCR. The instrument was an Illumina HiSeq 2500. To reduce PCR and sequencing biases, unique molecular identifiers were incorporated into the TCR beta cDNA libraries. Every 1 to 10 million input T cells yielded around 500,000 cDNA molecules, meaning each molecule approximated one T cell. The patient libraries were prepared and sequenced with the same protocol used for the earlier healthy control dataset. Samples belonging to the same batch were prepared together, multiplexed and sequenced on a shared HiSeq lane. Turning to the authors' computational methods: Raw barcoded reads were processed with MIGEC, and single-read molecular identifier groups were discarded before consensus assembly and CDR3 extraction. VDJtools was used for post-analysis of the clonotype tables, with diversity normalized by down-sampling every dataset to the smallest sample size. In repertoire overlap clustering, CDR3 amino acid sequences, but not nucleotide sequences, were matched to correct batch-related cross-sample contamination. Clones were called with MiXCR by TCRdb after fastp trimmed the public reads at Q25, and only in-frame beta chains were retained. Under each unique CDR3 protein, matching rows form one entry showing the most common genes and DNA. These V and J calls rely on TCRdb rather than the paper's analysis. This sample comprises about 540,000 distinct CDR3 sequences, 30% to 40% of them detected only once. The top ten clonotypes cover 4.5% to 7.5% of the sample.

The sequencing sample was made of blood. This TCR was recovered from a girl aged 2 to 17 with multiple sclerosis. The sequence is built from TRBV6-5 and TRBJ2-3, with TRBD2 as a weak D call on 6 bases. The CDR3 loop reads CASSPTSLWTDTQYF. The bases read TGTGCCAGCAGCCCCACTAGCCTCTGGACAGATACGCAGTATTTT.